What follows describes a single TCR beta chain. The CDR3 has 17 residues. Assay used: immunoSEQ multiplex PCR; TCRdb lists only in-frame clones, some missing. The sample has tens of thousands of clones; around 80% are singletons. Specified treatment: randomized to nivolumab then ipilimumab (arm A) or the reverse (arm B). Sorted cells were live CD3+CD8+, lacking CD19 and CD56, from PBMCs. These data belong to a study of sequential checkpoint blockade in melanoma. This sequence was found in a human donor with melanoma. The chain is built from TRBV21-1 and TRBJ2-4; TRBD2 is the table's D call, not checked against the DNA. TRBV21-1 is an annotated pseudogene. The source was CD8+ T cells sorted from blood (inferred from file names), collected from a patient given nivolumab and ipilimumab in sequence. The CDR3 coding sequence is TGTGCCAGCAGCAAAGGGAGGACTAGCTTTTCCAAAAACATTCAGTACTTC. Its protein is CASSKGRTSFSKNIQYF.